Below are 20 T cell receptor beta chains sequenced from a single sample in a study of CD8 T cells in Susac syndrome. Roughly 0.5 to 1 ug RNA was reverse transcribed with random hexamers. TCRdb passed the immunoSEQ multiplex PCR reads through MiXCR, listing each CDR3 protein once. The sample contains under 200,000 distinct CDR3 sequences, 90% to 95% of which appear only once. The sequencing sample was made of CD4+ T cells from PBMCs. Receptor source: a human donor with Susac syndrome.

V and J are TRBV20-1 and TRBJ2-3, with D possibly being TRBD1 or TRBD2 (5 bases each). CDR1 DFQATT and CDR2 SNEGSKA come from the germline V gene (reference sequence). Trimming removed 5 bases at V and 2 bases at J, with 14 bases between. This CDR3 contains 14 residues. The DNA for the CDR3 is TGCAGTGCTCCTCCGGGACGACACACAGATACGCAGTATTTT. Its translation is CSAPPGRHTDTQYF.

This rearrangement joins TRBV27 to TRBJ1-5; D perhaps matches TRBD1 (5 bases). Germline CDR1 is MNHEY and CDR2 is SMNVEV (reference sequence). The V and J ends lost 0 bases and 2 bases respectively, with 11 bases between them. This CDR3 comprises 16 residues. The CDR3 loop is CASSLSGAGGNQPQHF. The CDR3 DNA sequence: TGTGCCAGCAGTTTATCAGGGGCCGGCGGCAATCAGCCCCAGCATTTT.

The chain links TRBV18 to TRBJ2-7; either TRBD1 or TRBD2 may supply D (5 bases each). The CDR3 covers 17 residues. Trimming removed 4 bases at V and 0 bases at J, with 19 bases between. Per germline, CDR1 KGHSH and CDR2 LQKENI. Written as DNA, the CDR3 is TGTGCCAGCTCACGCCCCGGGGCTTTATCAAGCTCCTACGAGCAGTACTTC. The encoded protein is CASSRPGALSSSYEQYF.

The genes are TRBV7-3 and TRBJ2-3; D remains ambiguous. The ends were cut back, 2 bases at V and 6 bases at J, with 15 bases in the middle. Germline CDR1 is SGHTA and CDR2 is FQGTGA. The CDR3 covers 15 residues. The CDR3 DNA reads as TGTGCCAGCAGCTTATTTCTGGGCCCCTTGGATACGCAGTATTTT. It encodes CASSLFLGPLDTQYF.

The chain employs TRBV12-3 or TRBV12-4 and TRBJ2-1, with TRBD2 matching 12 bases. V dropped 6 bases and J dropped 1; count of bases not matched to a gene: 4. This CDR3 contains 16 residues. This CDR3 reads CASRLAGGRSYNEQFF. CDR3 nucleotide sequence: TGTGCCAGCAGACTAGCGGGGGGCCGATCCTACAATGAGCAGTTCTTC.

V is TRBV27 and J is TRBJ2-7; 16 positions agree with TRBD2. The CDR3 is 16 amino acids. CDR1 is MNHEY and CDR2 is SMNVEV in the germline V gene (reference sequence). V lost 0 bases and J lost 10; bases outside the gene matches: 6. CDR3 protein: CASSLSGLAGGLAQYF. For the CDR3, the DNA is TGTGCCAGCAGTTTATCGGGACTAGCGGGAGGGCTCGCACAGTACTTC.

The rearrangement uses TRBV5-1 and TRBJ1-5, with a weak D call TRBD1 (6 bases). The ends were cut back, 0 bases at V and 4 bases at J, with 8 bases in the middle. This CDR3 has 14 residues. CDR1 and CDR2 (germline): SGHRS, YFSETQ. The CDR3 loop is CASSLEGVNQPQHF. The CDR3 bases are TGCGCCAGCAGCTTGGAGGGGGTTAATCAGCCCCAGCATTTT.

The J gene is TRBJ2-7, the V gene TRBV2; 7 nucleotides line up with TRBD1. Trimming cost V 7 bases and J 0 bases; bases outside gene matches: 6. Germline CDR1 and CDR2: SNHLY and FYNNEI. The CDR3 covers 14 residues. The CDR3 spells CASKGTAPSYEQYF. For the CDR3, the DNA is TGTGCCAGCAAAGGGACAGCCCCCTCCTACGAGCAGTACTTC.

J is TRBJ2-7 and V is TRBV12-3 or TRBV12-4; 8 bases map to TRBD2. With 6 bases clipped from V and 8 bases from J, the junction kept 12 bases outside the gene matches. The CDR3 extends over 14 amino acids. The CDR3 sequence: CASSLGTSTRQQYF. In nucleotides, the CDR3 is TGTGCCAGCAGCCTCGGGACTAGTACTAGGCAGCAGTACTTC.

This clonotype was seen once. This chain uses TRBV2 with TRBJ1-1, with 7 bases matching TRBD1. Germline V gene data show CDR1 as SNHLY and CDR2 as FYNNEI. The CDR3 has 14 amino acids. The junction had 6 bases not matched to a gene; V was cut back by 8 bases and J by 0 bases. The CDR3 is CASYVDRVNTEAFF. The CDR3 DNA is TGTGCCAGCTACGTCGACAGGGTGAACACTGAAGCTTTCTTT. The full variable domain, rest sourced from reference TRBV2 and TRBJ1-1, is EPEVTQTPSHQVTQMGQEVILRCVPISNHLYFYWYRQILGQKVEFLVSFYNNEISEKSEIFDDQFSVERPDGSNFTLKIRSTKLEDSAMYFCASYVDRVNTEAFFGQGTRLTVV.

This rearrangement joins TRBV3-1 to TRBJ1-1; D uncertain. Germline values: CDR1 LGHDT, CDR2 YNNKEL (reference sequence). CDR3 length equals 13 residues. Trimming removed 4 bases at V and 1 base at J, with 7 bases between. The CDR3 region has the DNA TGTGCCAGCAGCCGTAAGGGGAACACTGAAGCTTTCTTT. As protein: CASSRKGNTEAFF.

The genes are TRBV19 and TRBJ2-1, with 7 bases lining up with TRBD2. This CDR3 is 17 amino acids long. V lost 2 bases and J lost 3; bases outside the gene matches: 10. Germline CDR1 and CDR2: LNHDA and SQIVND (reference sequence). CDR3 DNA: TGTGCCAGTAGTATATTTCTTCGGCGGGGGAGCTACAATGAGCAGTTCTTC. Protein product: CASSIFLRRGSYNEQFF.

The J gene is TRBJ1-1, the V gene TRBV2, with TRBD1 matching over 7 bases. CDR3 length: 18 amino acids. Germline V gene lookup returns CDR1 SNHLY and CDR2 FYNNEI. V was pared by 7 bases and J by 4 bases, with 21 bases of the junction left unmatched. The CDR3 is CASTSPGGAPPLVTEAFF. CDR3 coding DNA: TGTGCCAGCACCTCCCCAGGGGGAGCCCCCCCTTTGGTCACTGAAGCTTTCTTT. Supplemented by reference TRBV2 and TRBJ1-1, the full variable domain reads EPEVTQTPSHQVTQMGQEVILRCVPISNHLYFYWYRQILGQKVEFLVSFYNNEISEKSEIFDDQFSVERPDGSNFTLKIRSTKLEDSAMYFCASTSPGGAPPLVTEAFFGQGTRLTVV.

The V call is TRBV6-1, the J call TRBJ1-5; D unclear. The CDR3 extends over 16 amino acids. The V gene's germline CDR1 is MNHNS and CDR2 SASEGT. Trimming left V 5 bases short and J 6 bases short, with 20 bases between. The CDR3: CASSPTGPTKGQPQHF. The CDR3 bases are TGTGCCAGCAGTCCTACGGGCCCTACGAAGGGTCAGCCCCAGCATTTT.

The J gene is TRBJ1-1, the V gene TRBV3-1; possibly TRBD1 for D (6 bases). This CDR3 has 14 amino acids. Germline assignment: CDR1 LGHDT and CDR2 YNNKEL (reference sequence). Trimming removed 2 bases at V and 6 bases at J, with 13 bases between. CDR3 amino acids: CASSQHQQGAEAFF. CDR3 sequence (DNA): TGTGCCAGCAGCCAACACCAACAGGGTGCTGAAGCTTTCTTT.

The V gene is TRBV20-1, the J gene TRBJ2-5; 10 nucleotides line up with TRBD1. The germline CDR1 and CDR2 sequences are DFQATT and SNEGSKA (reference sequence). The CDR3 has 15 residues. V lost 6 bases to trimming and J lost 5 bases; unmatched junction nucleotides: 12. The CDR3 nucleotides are TGCAGTGCGGCCCTTCGGGACAGGGGTAGGGAGACCCAGTACTTC. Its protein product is CSAALRDRGRETQYF.

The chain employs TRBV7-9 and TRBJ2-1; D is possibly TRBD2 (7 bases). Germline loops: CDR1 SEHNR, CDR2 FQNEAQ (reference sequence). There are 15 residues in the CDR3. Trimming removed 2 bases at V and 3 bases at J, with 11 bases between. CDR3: CASSLKGGIYNEQFF. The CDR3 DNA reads TGTGCCAGCAGCTTAAAGGGGGGGATCTACAATGAGCAGTTCTTC. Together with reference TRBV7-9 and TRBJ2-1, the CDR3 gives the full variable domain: DTGVSQNPRHKITKRGQNVTFRCDPISEHNRLYWYRQTLGQGPEFLTYFQNEAQLEKSRLLSDRFSAERPKGSFSTLEIQRTEQGDSAMYLCASSLKGGIYNEQFFGPGTRLTVL.

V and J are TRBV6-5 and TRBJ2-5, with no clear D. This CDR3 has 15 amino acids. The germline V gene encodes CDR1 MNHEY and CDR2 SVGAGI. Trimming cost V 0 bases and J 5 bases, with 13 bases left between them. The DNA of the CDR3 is TGTGCCAGCAGTTACTCCTCAGGAAGACTCGAGACCCAGTACTTC. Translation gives CASSYSSGRLETQYF.

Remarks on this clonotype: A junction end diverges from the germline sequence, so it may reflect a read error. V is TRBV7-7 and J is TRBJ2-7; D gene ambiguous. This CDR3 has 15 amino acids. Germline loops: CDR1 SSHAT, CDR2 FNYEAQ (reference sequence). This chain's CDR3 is CASSQRPSLSYEQYF. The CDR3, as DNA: TGTGCTAGCAGCCAAAGGCCCAGTCTATCCTACGAGCAGTACTTC.

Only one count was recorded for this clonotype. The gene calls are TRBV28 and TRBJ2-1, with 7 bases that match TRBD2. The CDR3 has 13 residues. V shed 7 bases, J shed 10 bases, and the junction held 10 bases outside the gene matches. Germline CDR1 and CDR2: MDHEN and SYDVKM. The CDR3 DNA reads TGTGCCAGCACCTCTGGGAGGGTTGGGGAGCAGTTCTTC. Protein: CASTSGRVGEQFF.